Listed below are T cell receptor beta chains from one sample, sequenced in a study of vaccination and CD4 T cells after COVID-19. Their specific antigens are unknown. In TCRdb, the PCR reads were re-called with MiXCR into one record per CDR3 protein. The table has roughly 19,000 distinct CDR3 sequences, 66% seen once; the top ten hold about 3.7%. The sequenced sample was CD4+ T cells from blood, cultured in vitro. The source is a human donor who had recovered from COVID-19. Both conserved end residues are part of each CDR3. The D gene is left open where the match is weak. Rows may omit the clone size; those that give it use once, few, many or a size class.

v_gene,j_gene,d_gene,abundance,CDR3aa,CDR3nt
TRBV18,TRBJ2-5,.,large,CASSPRRAETQYF,TGTGCCAGCTCACCACGGAGAGCGGAGACCCAGTACTTC
TRBV7-2,TRBJ2-2,TRBD2,.,CASSWTSGSSGELFF,TGTGCCAGCAGCTGGACTAGCGGGAGTTCCGGGGAGCTGTTTTTT
TRBV12-3/TRBV12-4,TRBJ1-3,.,.,CASSLGGTIYF,TGTGCCAGCAGTTTAGGCGGCACCATATATTTT
TRBV11-1,TRBJ2-7,.,.,CASSLSGAGEQYF,TGTGCCAGCAGCTTATCAGGGGCGGGGGAGCAGTACTTC
TRBV7-2,TRBJ2-5,.,.,CASRYRRLETQYF,TGTGCCAGCCGCTACAGGCGGTTGGAGACCCAGTACTTC
TRBV20-1,TRBJ1-1,.,.,CSAEGVGEVFF,TGCAGTGCGGAAGGAGTGGGGGAGGTTTTCTTT
TRBV25-1,TRBJ1-2,.,.,CASSELLHYGYTF,TGTGCCAGCAGTGAACTATTACACTATGGCTACACCTTC
TRBV12-3/TRBV12-4,TRBJ2-3,TRBD1,.,CASSLQGAGDTQYF,TGTGCCAGCAGTCTACAGGGGGCAGGAGATACGCAGTATTTT
TRBV6-5,TRBJ2-1,TRBD2,.,CASSLTGTRGEQFF,TGTGCCAGCAGTTTAACCGGGACTAGAGGTGAGCAGTTCTTC
TRBV18,TRBJ2-3,TRBD2,.,CASSPLLAMGDTQYF,TGTGCCAGCTCACCCCTACTAGCGATGGGGGATACGCAGTATTTT
TRBV7-8,TRBJ2-5,TRBD2,.,CASSLGSGGFGLETQYF,TGTGCCAGCAGCTTAGGCAGCGGGGGGTTCGGGTTGGAGACCCAGTACTTC
TRBV6-1,TRBJ1-5,.,few,CASTGSSQPQHF,TGTGCCAGCACAGGGTCTTCTCAGCCCCAGCATTTT
TRBV2,TRBJ1-2,.,few,CASSDPGMSGYTF,TGTGCCAGCAGTGATCCGGGAATGAGTGGCTACACCTTC
TRBV7-2,TRBJ2-2,TRBD1,.,CASSLQGANTGELFF,TGTGCCAGCAGCTTACAGGGGGCGAACACCGGGGAGCTGTTTTTT
TRBV7-9,TRBJ1-6,.,.,CASSLVESPLHF,TGTGCCAGCAGCTTAGTGGAGTCACCCCTCCACTTT
TRBV5-4,TRBJ1-2,.,.,CASSLWGGNYGYTF,TGTGCCAGCAGCTTGTGGGGAGGTAACTATGGCTACACCTTC
TRBV5-1,TRBJ2-1,TRBD2,.,CASAGLAGGPPEQFF,TGCGCCAGCGCGGGACTAGCGGGAGGACCCCCTGAGCAGTTCTTC
TRBV1,TRBJ1-6,.,few,CTSSQDQGPPLHF,TGTACCAGCAGCCAAGACCAGGGACCACCCCTCCACTTT